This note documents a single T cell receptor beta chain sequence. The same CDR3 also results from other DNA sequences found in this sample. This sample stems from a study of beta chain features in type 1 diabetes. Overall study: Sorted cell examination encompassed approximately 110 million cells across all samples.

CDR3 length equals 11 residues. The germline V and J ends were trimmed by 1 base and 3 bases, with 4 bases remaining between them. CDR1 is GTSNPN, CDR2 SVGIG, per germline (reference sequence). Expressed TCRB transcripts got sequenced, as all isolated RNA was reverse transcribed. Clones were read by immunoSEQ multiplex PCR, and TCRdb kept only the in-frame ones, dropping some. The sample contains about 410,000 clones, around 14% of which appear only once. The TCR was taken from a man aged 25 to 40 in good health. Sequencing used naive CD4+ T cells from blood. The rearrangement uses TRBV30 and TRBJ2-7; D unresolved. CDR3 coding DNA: TGTGCCTGGAGTGAGGGCTACGAGCAGTACGTC. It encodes CAWSEGYEQYV.